This T cell receptor (beta chain) was recorded in a study of blood T cells in healthy people across ages. Worth noting for this clonotype: The germline gene is not matched at one end of the junction; a read error may be the cause.

Each sample yielded at least 6 micrograms of PBMC total RNA. CDR1 LGHDT and CDR2 YNNKEL come from the germline V gene (reference sequence). The CDR3 runs 13 residues. Together with a sample-barcoded 5' primer, a J-beta primer mix was included in a second PCR lasting about 7 to 12 cycles. TCRdb reanalysed the 5' RACE reads using MiXCR and keeps one entry per CDR3 protein. The sample consists of roughly 800,000 distinct CDR3 sequences, roughly 60% of them appearing once. The sequence was collected from a man aged 30 to 45 in good health. The chain employs TRBV3-1 and TRBJ2-1, with D perhaps TRBD2 (6 bases). The sequencing sample was made of blood. CDR3 protein: CASSQEGGARRFF. In nucleotides, the CDR3 is TGCGCCAGCAGCCAAGAAGGCGGGGCCCGGAGGTTCTTC.